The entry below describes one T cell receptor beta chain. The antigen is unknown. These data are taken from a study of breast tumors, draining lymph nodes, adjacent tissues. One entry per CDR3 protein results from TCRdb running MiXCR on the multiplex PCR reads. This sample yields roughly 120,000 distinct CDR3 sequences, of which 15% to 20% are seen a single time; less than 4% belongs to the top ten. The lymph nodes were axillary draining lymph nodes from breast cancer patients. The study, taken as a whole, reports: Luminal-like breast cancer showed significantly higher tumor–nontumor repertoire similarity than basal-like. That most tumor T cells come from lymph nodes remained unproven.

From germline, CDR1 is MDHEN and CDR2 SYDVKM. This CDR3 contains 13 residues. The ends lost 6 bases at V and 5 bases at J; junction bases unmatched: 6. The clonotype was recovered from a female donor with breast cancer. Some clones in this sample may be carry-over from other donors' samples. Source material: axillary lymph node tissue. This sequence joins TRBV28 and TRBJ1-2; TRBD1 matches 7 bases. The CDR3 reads CASRGGTVYGYTF. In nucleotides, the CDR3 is TGTGCCAGCAGGGGGGGGACAGTTTATGGCTACACCTTC.